The TCR beta chain under discussion was sequenced for a study of T cell repertoires in cytomegalovirus infection. Study-level information: Public signatures in TCR beta pointed to CMV infection and matching HLA type. Study outcomes and limitations: The ex vivo response was dominated by HLA-C-restricted CMV-specific TCR beta clonotypes.

Using its own MiXCR run on the reads, TCRdb lists one record per CDR3 protein. The data hold about 210,000 distinct CDR3 sequences, with about 7% observed a single time. This clonotype was picked up many times. Antigen specificity is unknown. This clonotype was obtained from a human donor in good health (CMV status not recorded). Some clones in this sample may be carry-over from other donors' samples. What was sequenced was PBMCs.

The CDR3 DNA is TGTGCCAGCAGCCGACCGGGACAGGATAATTCACCCCTCCACTTT. This encodes CASSRPGQDNSPLHF. The chain is built from TRBV6-2 or TRBV6-3 and TRBJ1-6; 8 nucleotides align to TRBD1. Germline-derived CDR1 and CDR2 are MNHEY and SVGEGT. CDR3 length: 15 residues. The trim removed 6 bases at V and 5 bases at J, leaving 6 bases unmatched.